This is a list of T cell receptor beta chains from one sample in a study of T-cell reconstitution after alpha-beta-depleted transplantation in children. TCRdb reprocessed the PCR reads via MiXCR and lists one record per CDR3 protein. The sample has almost 250,000 distinct CDR3 sequences; about 23% are singletons. The starting material was PBMCs, obtained before TCRalphabeta/CD19-depleted stem cell transplant. These receptors were obtained from a girl aged 2 to 10 with Fanconi anemia, due to receive a stem cell transplant. Both conserved end residues are part of each CDR3. The order of the fields is D gene, J gene, clone size, V gene, CDR3 DNA, CDR3 protein. D genes are given only for firm matches. Rows may omit the clone size; those that give it use once, few, many or a size class.

>-|TRBJ1-5|-|TRBV5-5
TGTGCCAGCAGCTTCCGTCCCGCCCCCAATCAGCCCCAGCATTTT
CASSFRPAPNQPQHF
>-|TRBJ2-2|many|TRBV29-1
TGCAGCGTTCCGGACTTTCCATACACCGGGGAGCTGTTTTTT
CSVPDFPYTGELFF
>TRBD1|TRBJ2-7|-|TRBV7-2
TGTGCCAGCAGCTTAGACGGACAGGGATGGAATGAGCAGTACTTC
CASSLDGQGWNEQYF
>-|TRBJ2-6|-|TRBV29-1
TGCAGCGTCGTTTCTGGGGCCAACGTCCTGACTTTC
CSVVSGANVLTF
>-|TRBJ1-5|-|TRBV6-1
TGTGCCAGCAGTAATTCCAGAGGTCAGCCCCAGCATTTT
CASSNSRGQPQHF
>-|TRBJ1-5|-|TRBV6-2/TRBV6-3
TGTGCCAGCAGTTTCCCCGGGGGAGGGCTTAGCAATCAGCCCCAGCATTTT
CASSFPGGGLSNQPQHF
>TRBD1|TRBJ1-1|-|TRBV12-3/TRBV12-4
TGTGCCAGCAGTCTACAGGGGTATTCTGAAGCTTTCTTT
CASSLQGYSEAFF
>-|TRBJ2-4|many|TRBV15
TGTGCCACCAGCAGAGATTATCCACCGAGTCCTCTAGCCAAAAACATTCAGTACTTC
CATSRDYPPSPLAKNIQYF
>TRBD2|TRBJ2-7|many|TRBV29-1
TGCAGCGTTGCCCCCCGACTAGCGGTAAACGAGCAGTACTTC
CSVAPRLAVNEQYF
>-|TRBJ2-4|-|TRBV5-1
TGCGCCAGCAGCTCCCTCCCCGATGATTTAGCCAAAAACATTCAGTACTTC
CASSSLPDDLAKNIQYF
>TRBD1|TRBJ2-7|-|TRBV20-1
TGCAGTGCTAGGGGCGGACAGGCCTACGAGCAGTACTTC
CSARGGQAYEQYF
>TRBD2|TRBJ2-7|-|TRBV20-1
TGCAGTGCTAGAGTACGGCTAGCGGGGCACGAGCAGTACTTC
CSARVRLAGHEQYF
>-|TRBJ2-3|many|TRBV25-1
TGTGCCAGCTACAAAGTCGGTGAGCAGTATTTT
CASYKVGEQYF
>-|TRBJ2-7|-|TRBV7-6
TGTGCCAGCAGCTTAGCAGCGAACTCCTACGAGCAGTACTTC
CASSLAANSYEQYF
>TRBD2|TRBJ2-7|many|TRBV6-5
TGTGCCAGCAGTTACTCAGTAGCGGGGGGCCTCGGCTACGAGCAGTACTTC
CASSYSVAGGLGYEQYF
>-|TRBJ2-3|many|TRBV6-6
TGTGCCAGCAGTTACGACAGGCCAGATACGCAGTATTTT
CASSYDRPDTQYF
>-|TRBJ2-4|-|TRBV5-1
TGCGCCAGCAGCTTGGATCCACAGACCAACATTCAGTACTTC
CASSLDPQTNIQYF
>TRBD2|TRBJ2-3|-|TRBV29-1
TGCAGCGTTGAAGGTAGCGGGAGCCGGTATACGCAGTATTTT
CSVEGSGSRYTQYF
>-|TRBJ2-1|many|TRBV4-1
TGCGCCAGCAGCCAAACAGGTTTAGGTGAGAATGAGCAGTTCTTC
CASSQTGLGENEQFF
>TRBD2|TRBJ2-1|few|TRBV29-1
TGCAGCGTTGCCCCTAGCGGGAGTTTGGATGAGCAGTTCTTC
CSVAPSGSLDEQFF
>TRBD2|TRBJ2-5|many|TRBV7-7
TGTGCCAGCAGCTTAGCGCGGTTAGCGGGACCCATTGGGACCCAGTACTTC
CASSLARLAGPIGTQYF
>-|TRBJ1-1|many|TRBV7-2
TGTGCCAGCAGCTTAGGGGTGGCTGAAGCTTTCTTT
CASSLGVAEAFF
>-|TRBJ1-3|-|TRBV5-1
TGCGCCAGCAGCTTGGTTGCGGGGTTCTCTGGAAACACCATATATTTT
CASSLVAGFSGNTIYF
>-|TRBJ2-1|few|TRBV7-2
TGTGCCAGCAGCTTAGAGACGGGGCCATACAATGAGCAGTTCTTC
CASSLETGPYNEQFF
>-|TRBJ1-2|few|TRBV20-1
TGCAGTGCTAGAGTGGGGATGTTGGACTATGGCTACACCTTC
CSARVGMLDYGYTF
>-|TRBJ1-1|-|TRBV18
TGTGCCAGCTCACCACAGCTGGACCTGGGCACTGAAGCTTTCTTT
CASSPQLDLGTEAFF
>-|TRBJ2-7|many|TRBV29-1
TGCAGCGTTGAAGATCGTCCAGGAGTCCACGAGCAGTACTTC
CSVEDRPGVHEQYF
>TRBD1|TRBJ2-3|-|TRBV20-1
TGCAGTGCTCGAACTCCGGGACAGGGTATGGACACAGATACGCAGTATTTT
CSARTPGQGMDTDTQYF
>-|TRBJ2-7|many|TRBV6-5
TGTGCCAGCAGTTACCTGAAATCTTTGGGGATCTACGAGCAGTACTTC
CASSYLKSLGIYEQYF
>-|TRBJ1-1|many|TRBV29-1
TGCAGCGCCCAAGCTGTTACGAGGGGAGCTTTCTTT
CSAQAVTRGAFF
>TRBD1|TRBJ2-7|-|TRBV3-1
TGTGCCAGCAGCCAAGGACAGGGCCCCTACGAGCAGTACTTC
CASSQGQGPYEQYF
>-|TRBJ2-2|many|TRBV12-3/TRBV12-4
TGTGCCAGCAGTTTAGACAGGGCCGGTAGGGAGCTGTTTTTT
CASSLDRAGRELFF
>TRBD1|TRBJ2-1|-|TRBV20-1
TGCAGTGCTAGAGATTCGCGAGTCGGGACAGTTTCGAATGAGCAGTTCTTC
CSARDSRVGTVSNEQFF
>TRBD1|TRBJ2-5|few|TRBV29-1
TGCAGCGCAACAGGGGAGCGCTCCCAGTACTTC
CSATGERSQYF
>-|TRBJ1-1|many|TRBV15
TGTGCCACCAGCCGGCATTCTGAAGCTTTCTTT
CATSRHSEAFF
>TRBD2|TRBJ2-1|-|TRBV4-2
TGTGCCAGCAGCCAAGAAGTTGCGGGAGGAATCTCCTACAATGAGCAGTTCTTC
CASSQEVAGGISYNEQFF
>-|TRBJ2-5|-|TRBV5-6
TGTGCCAGCAGCTTTATCGAAATAGAAAGAGAGACCCAGTACTTC
CASSFIEIERETQYF
>-|TRBJ1-1|-|TRBV18
TGTGCCAGCTCACCGGGGGGGCCGAACACTGAAGCTTTCTTT
CASSPGGPNTEAFF
>TRBD1|TRBJ2-1|many|TRBV29-1
TGCAGCGTTGAAGATTGGCACCGGGACAGGGGTTACAATGAGCAGTTCTTC
CSVEDWHRDRGYNEQFF
>-|TRBJ2-1|-|TRBV12-2
TGTGCAAGTCGCTTAGCGTATCCGGGTAAGACTAGCGGGGGGGAGAGGAATGAGCAGTTCTTC
CASRLAYPGKTSGGERNEQFF
>-|TRBJ1-1|many|TRBV5-1
TGCGCCAGCAGCTTGGCACAGTCGGGCACTGAAGCTTTCTTT
CASSLAQSGTEAFF
>TRBD1|TRBJ2-7|-|TRBV27
TGTGCCAGCAGTTTTGGGGCAGGGGGAGTCTACGAGCAGTACTTC
CASSFGAGGVYEQYF
>-|TRBJ1-1|-|TRBV29-1
TGCAGCGCAGGGACCGGGGCTTGGGACACTGAAGCTTTCTTT
CSAGTGAWDTEAFF
>-|TRBJ2-7|many|TRBV6-1
TGTGCCAGCGCAAAAGGGGGGTTCCACGAGCAGTACTTC
CASAKGGFHEQYF
>-|TRBJ2-5|few|TRBV5-6
TGTGCCAGCAGCTTGGCGGTACAGGAAGAGACCCAGTACTTC
CASSLAVQEETQYF
>-|TRBJ1-1|-|TRBV7-9
TGTGCCAGCATTCTGGACAGACATGAAGCTTTCTTT
CASILDRHEAFF
>-|TRBJ2-2|-|TRBV5-1
TGCGCCAGCAACAAACGGGCGGGGAACACCGGGGAGCTGTTTTTT
CASNKRAGNTGELFF
>TRBD2|TRBJ2-1|many|TRBV20-1
TGCAGTGCCGATCATAGGCAGCGGGGTGAGCAGTTCTTC
CSADHRQRGEQFF